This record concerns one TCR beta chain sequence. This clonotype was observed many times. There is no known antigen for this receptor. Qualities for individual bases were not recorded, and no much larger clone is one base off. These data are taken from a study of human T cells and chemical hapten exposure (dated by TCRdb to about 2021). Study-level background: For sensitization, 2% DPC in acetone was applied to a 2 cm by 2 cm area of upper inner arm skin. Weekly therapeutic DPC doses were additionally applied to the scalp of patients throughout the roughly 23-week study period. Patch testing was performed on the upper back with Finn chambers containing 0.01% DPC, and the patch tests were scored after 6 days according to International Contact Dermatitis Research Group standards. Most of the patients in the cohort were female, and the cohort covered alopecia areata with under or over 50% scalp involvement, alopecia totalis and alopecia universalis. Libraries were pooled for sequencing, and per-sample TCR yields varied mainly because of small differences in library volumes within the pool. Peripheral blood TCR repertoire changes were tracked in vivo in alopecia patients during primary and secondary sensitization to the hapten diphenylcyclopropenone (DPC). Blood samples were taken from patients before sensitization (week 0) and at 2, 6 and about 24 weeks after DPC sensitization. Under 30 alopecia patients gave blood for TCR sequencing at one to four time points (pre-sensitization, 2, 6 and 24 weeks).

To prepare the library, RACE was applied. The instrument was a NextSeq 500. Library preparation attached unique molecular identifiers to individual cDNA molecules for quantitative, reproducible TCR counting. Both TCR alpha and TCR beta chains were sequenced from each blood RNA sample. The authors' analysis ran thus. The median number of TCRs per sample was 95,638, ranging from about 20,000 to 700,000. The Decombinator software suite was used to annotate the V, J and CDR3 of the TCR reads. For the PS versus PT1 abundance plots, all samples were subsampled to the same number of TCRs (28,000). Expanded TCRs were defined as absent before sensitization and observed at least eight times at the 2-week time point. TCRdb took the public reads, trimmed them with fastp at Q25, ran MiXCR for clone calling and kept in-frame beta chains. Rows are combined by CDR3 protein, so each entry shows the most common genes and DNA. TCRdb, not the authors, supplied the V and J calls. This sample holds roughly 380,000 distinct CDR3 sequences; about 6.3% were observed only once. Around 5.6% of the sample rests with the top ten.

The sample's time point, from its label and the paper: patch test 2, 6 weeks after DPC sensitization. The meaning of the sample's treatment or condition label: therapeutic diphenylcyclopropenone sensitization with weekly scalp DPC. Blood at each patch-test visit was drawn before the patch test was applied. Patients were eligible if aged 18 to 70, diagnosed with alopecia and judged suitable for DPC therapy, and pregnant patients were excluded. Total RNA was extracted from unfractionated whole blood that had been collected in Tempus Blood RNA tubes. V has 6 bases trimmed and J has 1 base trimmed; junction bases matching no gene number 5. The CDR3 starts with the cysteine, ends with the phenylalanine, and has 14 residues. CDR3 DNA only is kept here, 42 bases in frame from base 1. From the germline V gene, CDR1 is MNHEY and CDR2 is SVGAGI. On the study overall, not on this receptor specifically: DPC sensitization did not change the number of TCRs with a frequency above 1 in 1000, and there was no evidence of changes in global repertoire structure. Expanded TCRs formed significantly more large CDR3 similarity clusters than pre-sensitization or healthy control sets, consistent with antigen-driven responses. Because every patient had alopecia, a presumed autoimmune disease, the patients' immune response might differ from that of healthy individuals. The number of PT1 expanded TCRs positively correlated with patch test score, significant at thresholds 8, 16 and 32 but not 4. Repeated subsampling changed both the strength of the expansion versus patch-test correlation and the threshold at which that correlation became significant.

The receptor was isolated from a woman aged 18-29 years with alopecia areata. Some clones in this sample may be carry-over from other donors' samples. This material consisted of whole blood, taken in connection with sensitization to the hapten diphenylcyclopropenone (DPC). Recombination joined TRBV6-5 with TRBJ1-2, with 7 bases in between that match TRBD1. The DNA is TGTGCCAGCAGCAGGGGGGCGAGTAACTATGGCTACACCTTC. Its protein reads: CASSRGASNYGYTF.